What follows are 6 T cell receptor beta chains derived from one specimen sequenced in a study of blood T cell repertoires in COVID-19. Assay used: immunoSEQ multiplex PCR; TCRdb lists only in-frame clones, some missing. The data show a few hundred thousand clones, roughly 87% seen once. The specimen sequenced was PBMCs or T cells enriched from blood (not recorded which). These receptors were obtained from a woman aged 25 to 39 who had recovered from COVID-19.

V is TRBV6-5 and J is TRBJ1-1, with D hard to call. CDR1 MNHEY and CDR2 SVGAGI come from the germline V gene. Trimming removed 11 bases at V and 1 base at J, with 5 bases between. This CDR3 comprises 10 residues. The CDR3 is CACKNTEAFF. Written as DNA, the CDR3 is TGTGCCTGTAAGAACACTGAAGCTTTCTTT.

The DNA for the CDR3 is TGTGCCAGCGGTCCAGGACAGTTAACCTACGAGCAGTACTTC. Encoded protein: CASGPGQLTYEQYF. The chain employs TRBV6-5 and TRBJ2-7; perhaps TRBD1 as D (6 bases). Germline lookup yields CDR1 MNHEY and CDR2 SVGAGI. Trimming pared 8 bases from V and 2 bases from J, leaving 16 bases between. The CDR3 spans 14 residues.

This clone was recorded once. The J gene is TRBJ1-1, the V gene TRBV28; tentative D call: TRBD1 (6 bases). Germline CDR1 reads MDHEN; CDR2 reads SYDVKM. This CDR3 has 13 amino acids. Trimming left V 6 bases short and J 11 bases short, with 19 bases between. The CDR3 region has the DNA TGTGCCAGCAGCGAGGGACAAGTCCGGAGGGCTTTCTTT. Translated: CASSEGQVRRAFF.

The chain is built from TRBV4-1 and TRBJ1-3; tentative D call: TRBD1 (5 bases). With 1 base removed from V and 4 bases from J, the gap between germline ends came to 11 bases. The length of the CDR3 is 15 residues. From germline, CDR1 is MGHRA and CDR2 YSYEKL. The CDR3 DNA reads TGCGCCAGCAGCCAAGTAAGGGGCGCCGGAAACACCATATATTTT. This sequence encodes CASSQVRGAGNTIYF.

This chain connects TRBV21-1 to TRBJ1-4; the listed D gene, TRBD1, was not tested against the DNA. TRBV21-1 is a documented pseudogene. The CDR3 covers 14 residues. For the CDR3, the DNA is TGTGCCAGCAGCAAAAGGACAGGAAATGAAAAACTGTTTTTT. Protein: CASSKRTGNEKLFF.

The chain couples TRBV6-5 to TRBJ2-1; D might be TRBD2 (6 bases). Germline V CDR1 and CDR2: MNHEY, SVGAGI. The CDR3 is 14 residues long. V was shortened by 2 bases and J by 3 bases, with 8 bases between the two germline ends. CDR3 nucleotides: TGTGCCAGCAGTTACGGGGGGAGCTACAATGAGCAGTTCTTC. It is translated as CASSYGGSYNEQFF.